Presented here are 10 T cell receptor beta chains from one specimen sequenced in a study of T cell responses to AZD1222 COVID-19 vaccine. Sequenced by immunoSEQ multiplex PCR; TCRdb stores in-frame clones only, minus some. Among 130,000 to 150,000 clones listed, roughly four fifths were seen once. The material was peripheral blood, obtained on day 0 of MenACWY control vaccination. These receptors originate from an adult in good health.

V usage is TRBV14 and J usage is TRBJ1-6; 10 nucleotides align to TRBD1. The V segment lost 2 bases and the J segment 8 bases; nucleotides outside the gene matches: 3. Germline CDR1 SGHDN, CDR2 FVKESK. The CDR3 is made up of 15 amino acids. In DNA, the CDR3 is TGTGCCAGCAGCCAATGGACAGGGGGGGATTCACCCCTCCACTTT. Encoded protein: CASSQWTGGDSPLHF.

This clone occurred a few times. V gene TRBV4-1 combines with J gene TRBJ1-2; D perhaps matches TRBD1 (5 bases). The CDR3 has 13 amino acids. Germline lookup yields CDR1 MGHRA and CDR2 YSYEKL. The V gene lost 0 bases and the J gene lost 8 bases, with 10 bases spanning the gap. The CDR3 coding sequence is TGCGCCAGCAGCCAAGAGGGGGGTCTAGGCTACACCTTC. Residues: CASSQEGGLGYTF.

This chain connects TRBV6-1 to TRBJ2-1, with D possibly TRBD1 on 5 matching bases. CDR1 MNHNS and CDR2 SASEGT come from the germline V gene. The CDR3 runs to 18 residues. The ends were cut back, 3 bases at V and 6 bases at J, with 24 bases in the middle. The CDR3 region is CASSEGQGGLDVGNEQFF. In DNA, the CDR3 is TGTGCCAGCAGTGAGGGGCAGGGCGGTTTGGACGTTGGCAATGAGCAGTTCTTC.

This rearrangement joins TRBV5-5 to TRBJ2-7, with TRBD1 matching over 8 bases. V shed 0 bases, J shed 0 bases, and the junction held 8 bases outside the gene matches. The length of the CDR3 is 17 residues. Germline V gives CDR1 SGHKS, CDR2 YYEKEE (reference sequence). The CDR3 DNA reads TGTGCCAGCAGCTTGGGTCCTTGGACAGGGAGCTCCTACGAGCAGTACTTC. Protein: CASSLGPWTGSSYEQYF.

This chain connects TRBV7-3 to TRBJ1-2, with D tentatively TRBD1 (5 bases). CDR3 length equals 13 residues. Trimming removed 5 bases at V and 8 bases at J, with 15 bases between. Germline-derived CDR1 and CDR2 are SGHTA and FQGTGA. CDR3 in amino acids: CASSGDSIQGYTF. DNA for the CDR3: TGTGCCAGCAGCGGAGACAGCATCCAAGGCTACACCTTC.

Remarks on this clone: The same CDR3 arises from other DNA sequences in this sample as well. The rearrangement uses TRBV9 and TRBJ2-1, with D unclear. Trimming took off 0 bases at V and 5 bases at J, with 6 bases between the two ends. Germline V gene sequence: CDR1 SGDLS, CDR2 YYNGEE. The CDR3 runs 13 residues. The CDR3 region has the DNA TGTGCCAGCAGCGTAGGAACTAACAATGAGCAGTTCTTC. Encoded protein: CASSVGTNNEQFF.

The CDR3 here is CASSLQALTGGRYNSPLHF. In nucleotides, the CDR3 is TGTGCCAGCTCACTCCAGGCCTTGACAGGGGGCCGGTATAATTCACCCCTCCACTTT. This chain connects TRBV18 to TRBJ1-6; 10 bases map to TRBD1. Trimming at V came to 4 bases and at J to 4 bases, leaving 13 bases not matched to a gene. The CDR3 consists of 19 residues. CDR1 is KGHSH, CDR2 LQKENI, per germline.

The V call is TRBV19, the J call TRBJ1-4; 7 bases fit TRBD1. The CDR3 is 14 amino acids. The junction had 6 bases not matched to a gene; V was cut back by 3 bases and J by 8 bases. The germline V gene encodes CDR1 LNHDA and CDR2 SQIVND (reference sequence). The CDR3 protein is CASSIRGQREKLFF. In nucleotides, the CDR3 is TGTGCCAGTAGTATTCGGGGACAGCGGGAAAAACTGTTTTTT.

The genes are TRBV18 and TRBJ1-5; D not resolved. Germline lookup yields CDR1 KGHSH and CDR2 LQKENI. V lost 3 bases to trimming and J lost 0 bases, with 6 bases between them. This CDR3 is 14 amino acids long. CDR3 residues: CASSPERSNQPQHF. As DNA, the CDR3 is TGTGCCAGCTCACCTGAACGTAGCAATCAGCCCCAGCATTTT. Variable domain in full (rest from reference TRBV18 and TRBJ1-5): NAGVMQNPRHLVRRRGQEARLRCSPMKGHSHVYWYRQLPEEGLKFMVYLQKENIIDESGMPKERFSAEFPKEGPSILRIQQVVRGDSAAYFCASSPERSNQPQHFGDGTRLSIL.

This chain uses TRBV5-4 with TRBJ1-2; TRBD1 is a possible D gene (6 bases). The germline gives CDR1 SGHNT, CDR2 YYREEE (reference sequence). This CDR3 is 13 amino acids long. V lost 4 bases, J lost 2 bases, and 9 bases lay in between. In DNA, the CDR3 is TGTGCCAGCAGCACCGGACAGAACTATGGCTACACCTTC. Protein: CASSTGQNYGYTF.